Presented here are 5 T cell receptor beta chains from one specimen sequenced in a study of human T cells and chemical hapten exposure. Extraction yielded total RNA from whole blood (unfractionated). TCRdb processed the 5' RACE reads anew with MiXCR; each CDR3 protein has one entry. There are some 150,000 distinct CDR3 sequences in the sample; 4.1% occur only once, and approximately 1.3% lies in the top ten. All receptors derive from a female donor in good health.

This clonotype was counted between two and nine times. V gene TRBV2 combines with J gene TRBJ2-5, with D tentatively TRBD1 (5 bases). V gave up 2 bases and J gave up 1 base, with 11 bases separating them. CDR3 length equals 15 residues. Germline V CDR1 and CDR2: SNHLY, FYNNEI. The DNA for the CDR3 is TGTGCCAGCAGTGAATGGGGCTACCTCCAAGAGACCCAGTACTTC. As protein: CASSEWGYLQETQYF.

This clonotype is labeled medium-sized (0.01 to 0.1%). The rearrangement joins TRBV4-2 to TRBJ2-5, with 7 bases fitting TRBD2. The CDR3 covers 14 residues. The V gene end was trimmed by 5 bases and the J gene end by 3 bases; junction bases not matched to a gene: 6. Germline V gene data show CDR1 as LGHNA and CDR2 as YNFKEQ. The chain's CDR3 is CASSTLGLEETQYF. In nucleotides, the CDR3 is TGTGCCAGCAGCACCCTCGGACTAGAAGAGACCCAGTACTTC.

This clonotype was seen ten or more times. The chain combines TRBV29-1 with TRBJ2-7; no clear D gene. The CDR3 has 12 residues. The germline V gene has CDR1 SQVTM and CDR2 ANQGSEA. Trimming removed 0 bases at V and 2 bases at J, with 5 bases between. The CDR3 is CSVEEETYEQYF. CDR3 DNA sequence: TGCAGCGTTGAAGAGGAAACCTACGAGCAGTACTTC.

Many counts were recorded for this clonotype. The gene calls are TRBV5-6 and TRBJ1-4, with D perhaps TRBD1 (5 bases). The CDR3 consists of 15 residues. Germline V gives CDR1 SGHDT, CDR2 YYEEEE. Trimming shortened V by 4 bases and J by 8 bases, and 18 bases separated the two germline ends. The CDR3 DNA reads TGTGCCAGCAGCGCCCCAGGGAGGGTTCGCGAAAAACTGTTTTTT. Translating gives CASSAPGRVREKLFF.

This clonotype was seen a handful of times. This chain links TRBV7-2 with TRBJ1-2; possibly TRBD1 for D (6 bases). CDR1 and CDR2 from the germline V gene are SGHTA and FQGNSA. The CDR3 extends over 14 amino acids. V lost 0 bases and J 8 bases, leaving 13 bases between the germline ends. In DNA, the CDR3 is TGTGCCAGCAGCTTAGCGCAGGCAGGGGACGGCTACACCTTC. Translating gives CASSLAQAGDGYTF. The full variable domain, in which reference TRBV7-2 and TRBJ1-2 provide the parts outside the CDR3, is GAGVSQSPSNKVTEKGKDVELRCDPISGHTALYWYRQSLGQGLEFLIYFQGNSAPDKSGLPSDRFSAERTGGSVSTLTIQRTQQEDSAVYLCASSLAQAGDGYTFGSGTRLTVV.